This TCR beta chain originates from a study of T-cell reconstitution after alpha-beta-depleted transplantation in children. This CDR3 contains 11 residues. Germline lookup yields CDR1 DFQATT and CDR2 SNEGSKA (reference sequence). Preparation of the TCRbeta library involved a method that used unique molecular identifiers. TCRdb recomputed calls from the PCR reads with MiXCR, one row per CDR3 protein. The sample consists of about 980,000 distinct CDR3 sequences, less than 30% of them appearing once. Study-wide results and limits: Several hundred rapidly expanded clones from non-depleted graft cells reportedly supplied alpha-beta T cells about two months post-transplant.

Remarks on this clonotype: What it binds is unknown.

The receptor comes from a boy under two years old who had a stem cell transplant for SCID, so the T cells may come from the graft donor. Specimen: PBMCs, mostly from graft donor cells, collected 360 days after TCRalphabeta/CD19-depleted stem cell transplant. The J gene is TRBJ1-1, the V gene TRBV20-1; D is undetermined. The CDR3: CTTWAGTEAFF. CDR3 sequence (DNA): TGCACCACCTGGGCAGGAACTGAAGCTTTCTTT.